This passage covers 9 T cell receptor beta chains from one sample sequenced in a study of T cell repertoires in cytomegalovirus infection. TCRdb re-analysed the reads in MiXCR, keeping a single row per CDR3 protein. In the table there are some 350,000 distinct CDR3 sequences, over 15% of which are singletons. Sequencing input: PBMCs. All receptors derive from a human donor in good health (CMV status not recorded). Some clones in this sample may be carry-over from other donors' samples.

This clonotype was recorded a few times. CDR3 amino acids: CASSIFRTNFGYTQYF. CDR3 in DNA: TGTGCCAGTAGTATTTTCCGGACTAATTTCGGCTATACGCAGTATTTT. This chain joins TRBV19 and TRBJ2-3, with D tentatively TRBD2 (6 bases). Germline V gives CDR1 LNHDA, CDR2 SQIVND (reference sequence). Trimming took 3 bases from V and 7 from J, leaving 20 bases between them. This CDR3 has 16 residues.

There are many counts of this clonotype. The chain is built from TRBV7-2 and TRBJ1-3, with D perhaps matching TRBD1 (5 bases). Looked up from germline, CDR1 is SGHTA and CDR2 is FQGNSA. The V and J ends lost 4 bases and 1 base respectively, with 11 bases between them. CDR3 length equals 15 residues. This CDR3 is CASSSTPGSGNTIYF. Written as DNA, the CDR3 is TGTGCCAGCAGCTCCACCCCAGGGTCTGGAAACACCATATATTTT.

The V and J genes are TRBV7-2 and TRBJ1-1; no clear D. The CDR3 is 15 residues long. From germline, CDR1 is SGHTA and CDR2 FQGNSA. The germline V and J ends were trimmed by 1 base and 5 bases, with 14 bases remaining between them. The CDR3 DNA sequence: TGTGCCAGCAGCTTAGGCGAAGGGTGGAGGACTGAAGCTTTCTTT. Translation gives CASSLGEGWRTEAFF. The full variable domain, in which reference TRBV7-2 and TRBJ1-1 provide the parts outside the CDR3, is GAGVSQSPSNKVTEKGKDVELRCDPISGHTALYWYRQSLGQGLEFLIYFQGNSAPDKSGLPSDRFSAERTGGSVSTLTIQRTQQEDSAVYLCASSLGEGWRTEAFFGQGTRLTVV.

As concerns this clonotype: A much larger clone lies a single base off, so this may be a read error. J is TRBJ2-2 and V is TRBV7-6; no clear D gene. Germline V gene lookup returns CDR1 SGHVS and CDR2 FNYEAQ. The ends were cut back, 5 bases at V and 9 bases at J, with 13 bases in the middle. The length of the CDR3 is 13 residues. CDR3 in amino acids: CASSTKGSRELFF. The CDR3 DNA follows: TGTGCCAGCAGCACGAAAGGGTCGAGGGAGCTGTTTTTT.

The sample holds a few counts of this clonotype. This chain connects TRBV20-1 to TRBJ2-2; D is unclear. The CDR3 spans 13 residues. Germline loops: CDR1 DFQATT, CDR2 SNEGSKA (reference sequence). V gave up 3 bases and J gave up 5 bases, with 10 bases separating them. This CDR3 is CSASPSKTGELFF. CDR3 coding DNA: TGCAGTGCTAGTCCCTCAAAAACCGGGGAGCTGTTTTTT.

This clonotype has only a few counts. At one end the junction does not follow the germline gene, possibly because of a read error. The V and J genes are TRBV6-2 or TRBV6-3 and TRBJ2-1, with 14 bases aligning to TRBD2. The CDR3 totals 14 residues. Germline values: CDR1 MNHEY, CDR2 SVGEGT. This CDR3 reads CATSGTSGGNEQFF. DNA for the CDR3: TGTGCCACCAGTGGGACTAGCGGGGGCAATGAGCAGTTCTTC.

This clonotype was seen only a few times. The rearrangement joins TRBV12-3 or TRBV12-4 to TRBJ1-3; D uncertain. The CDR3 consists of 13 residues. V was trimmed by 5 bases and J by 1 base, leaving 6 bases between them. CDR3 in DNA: TGTGCCAGCAGTCCATTATCTGGAAACACCATATATTTT. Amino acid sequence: CASSPLSGNTIYF.

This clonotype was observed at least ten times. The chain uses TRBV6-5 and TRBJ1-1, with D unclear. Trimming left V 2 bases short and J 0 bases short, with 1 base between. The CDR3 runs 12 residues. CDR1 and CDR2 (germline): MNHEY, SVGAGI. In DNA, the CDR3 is TGTGCCAGCAGTTACCTGAACACTGAAGCTTTCTTT. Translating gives CASSYLNTEAFF.

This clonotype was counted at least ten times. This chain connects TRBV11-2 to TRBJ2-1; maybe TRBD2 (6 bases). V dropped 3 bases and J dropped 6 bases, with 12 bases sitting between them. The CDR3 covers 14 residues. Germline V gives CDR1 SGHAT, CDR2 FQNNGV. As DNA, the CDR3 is TGTGCCAGCAGCTTGTGGCAGGGAGGCAATGAGCAGTTCTTC. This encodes CASSLWQGGNEQFF.